This T cell receptor (beta chain) originates from a study of cytomegalovirus exposure and HLA in healthy donors. Study-wide results and limits: Later analysis suggested links between common viral pathogens and several top significant clusters. The classifier was said to identify cytomegalovirus status with high specificity and sensitivity.

Primers: 60 Vbeta forward and 13 Jbeta reverse. In the authors' workflow: Later work found about 80 million unique TCR beta chains, with 9.5 million to 11 million shared. Profiled with immunoSEQ multiplex PCR; TCRdb holds only in-frame clones, not every one. Clone size and the V and J calls come from that table; the DNA yielded D and trimming. The sample carries approximately 150,000 clones, 84% recorded once. CDR1 is SGHNT and CDR2 is YYREEE in the germline V gene (reference sequence). With 1 base removed from V and 7 bases from J, the gap between germline ends came to 5 bases. There are 12 residues in the CDR3. This clone was picked up a small number of times. The target antigen is unknown.

Material for sequencing was PBMCs. The chain links TRBV5-4 to TRBJ1-4; D not certain. This TCR derives from a man aged 25-45 years in good health and CMV-seronegative. CDR3 in DNA: TGTGCCAGCAGCTTGAGTAGTGAAAAACTGTTTTTT. Its protein is CASSLSSEKLFF.